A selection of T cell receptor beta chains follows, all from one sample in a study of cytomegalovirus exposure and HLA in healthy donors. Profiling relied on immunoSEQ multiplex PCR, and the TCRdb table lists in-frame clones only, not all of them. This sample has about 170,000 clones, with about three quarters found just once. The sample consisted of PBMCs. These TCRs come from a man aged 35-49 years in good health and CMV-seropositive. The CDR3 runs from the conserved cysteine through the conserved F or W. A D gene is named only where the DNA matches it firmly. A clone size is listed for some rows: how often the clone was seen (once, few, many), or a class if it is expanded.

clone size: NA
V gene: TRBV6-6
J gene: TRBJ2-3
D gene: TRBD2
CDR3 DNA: TGTGCTAGCAGTTACTCAGCGGGAGGGACAGATACGCAGTATTTT
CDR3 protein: CASSYSAGGTDTQYF

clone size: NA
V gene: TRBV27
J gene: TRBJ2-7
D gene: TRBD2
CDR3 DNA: TGTGCCAGCAGTTTGCTAGCGGGCGGGCTCGAGCAGTACTTC
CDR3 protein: CASSLLAGGLEQYF

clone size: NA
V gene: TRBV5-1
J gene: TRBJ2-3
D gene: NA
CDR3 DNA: TGCGCCAGCAGAATCGAGGAGGACGCAGATACGCAGTATTTT
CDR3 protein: CASRIEEDADTQYF

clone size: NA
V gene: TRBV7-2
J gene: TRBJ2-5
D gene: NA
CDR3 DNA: TGTGCCAGCAGCCAAGAGAGGGTACGGGAGACCCAGTACTTC
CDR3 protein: CASSQERVRETQYF

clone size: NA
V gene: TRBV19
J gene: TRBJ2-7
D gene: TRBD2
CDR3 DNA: TGTGCCTGCGGGGGAGGGCGGGACGAGCAGTACTTC
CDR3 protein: CACGGGRDEQYF

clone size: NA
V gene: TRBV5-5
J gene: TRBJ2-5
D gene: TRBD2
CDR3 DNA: TGTGCCAGCAGGGGACCCGAGCGGGATGACCAGTACTTC
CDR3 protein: CASRGPERDDQYF

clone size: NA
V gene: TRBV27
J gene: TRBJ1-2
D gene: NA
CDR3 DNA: TGTGCCAGCAGCCCTGATGGGGGCCTATATGGCTACACCTTC
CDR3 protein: CASSPDGGLYGYTF

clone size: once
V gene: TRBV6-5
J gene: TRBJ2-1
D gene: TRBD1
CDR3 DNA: TGTGCCAGCAGTTACGCGGGACAGGGAGCCAATGAGCAGTTCTTC
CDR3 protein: CASSYAGQGANEQFF

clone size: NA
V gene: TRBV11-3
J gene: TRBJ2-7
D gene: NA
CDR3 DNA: TGTGCCAGCAGCCCCCGGGGTGACGAGCAGTACTTC
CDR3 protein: CASSPRGDEQYF

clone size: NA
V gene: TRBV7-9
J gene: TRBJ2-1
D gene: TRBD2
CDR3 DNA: TGTGCCAGCAGCCCCGCTGGTGGGAGGGCCTTAAATGAGCAGTTCTTC
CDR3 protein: CASSPAGGRALNEQFF

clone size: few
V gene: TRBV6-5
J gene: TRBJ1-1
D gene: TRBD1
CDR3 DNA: TGTGCCAGCAGCTACAGGGGGCTTCACACTGAAGCTTTCTTT
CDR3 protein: CASSYRGLHTEAFF

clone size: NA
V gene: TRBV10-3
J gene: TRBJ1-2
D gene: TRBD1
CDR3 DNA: TGTGCCATCAGCGAGGGACAGGGACGATATGGCTACACCTTC
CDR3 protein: CAISEGQGRYGYTF

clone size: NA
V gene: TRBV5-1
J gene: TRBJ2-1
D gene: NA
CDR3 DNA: TGCGCCAGCAGCTTGGGATCTAGTCGGGGCAATGAGCAGTTCTTC
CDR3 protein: CASSLGSSRGNEQFF

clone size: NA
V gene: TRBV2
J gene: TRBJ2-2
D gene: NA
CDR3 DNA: TGTGCCAGCAGTGTTGGGAGTTCCGGGGAGCTGTTTTTT
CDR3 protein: CASSVGSSGELFF

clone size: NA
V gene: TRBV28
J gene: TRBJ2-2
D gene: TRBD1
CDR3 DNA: TGTGCCAGCAGGTCCTCAGGGGGCCACGGGGAGCTGTTTTTT
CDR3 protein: CASRSSGGHGELFF

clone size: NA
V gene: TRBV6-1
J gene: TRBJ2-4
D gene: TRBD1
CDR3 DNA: TGTGCCAGCAGTGCCTCAGCCGGGACAGGTAGTCAGTACTTC
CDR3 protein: CASSASAGTGSQYF

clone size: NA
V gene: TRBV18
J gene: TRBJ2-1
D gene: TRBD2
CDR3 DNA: TGTGCCAGCTCACCCGGGGGGGCTGGCCTCGGGGGTGAGCAGTTCTTC
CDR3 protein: CASSPGGAGLGGEQFF

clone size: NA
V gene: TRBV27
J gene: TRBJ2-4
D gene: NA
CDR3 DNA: TGTGCCAGCAGTTTATCCCGAGCCAAAAACATTCAGTACTTC
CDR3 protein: CASSLSRAKNIQYF

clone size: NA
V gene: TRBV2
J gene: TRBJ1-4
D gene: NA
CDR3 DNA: TGTGCCAGCAGAGCTATCTCAGGGGCAACTAATGAAAAACTGTTTTTT
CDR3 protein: CASRAISGATNEKLFF

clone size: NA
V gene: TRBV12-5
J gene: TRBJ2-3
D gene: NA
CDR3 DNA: TGTGCTAGTGGTCCGCAGGGTAAGGGGACAGATACGCAGTATTTT
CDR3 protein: CASGPQGKGTDTQYF

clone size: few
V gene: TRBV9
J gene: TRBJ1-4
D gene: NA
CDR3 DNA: TGTGCCAGCAGCCCCCATGGGGGCGAGGGGGAAAAACTGTTTTTT
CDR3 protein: CASSPHGGEGEKLFF

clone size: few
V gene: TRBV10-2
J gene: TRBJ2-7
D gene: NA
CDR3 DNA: TGCGCCAGCAGTGAGTCATATTCCCCGGACAGTCTCGTCTACGAGCAGTACTTC
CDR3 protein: CASSESYSPDSLVYEQYF

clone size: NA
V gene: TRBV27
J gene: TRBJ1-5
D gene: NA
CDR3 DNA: TGTGCCAGCAGTTTGGTAGGGGATGGTCAGCCCCAGCATTTT
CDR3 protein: CASSLVGDGQPQHF

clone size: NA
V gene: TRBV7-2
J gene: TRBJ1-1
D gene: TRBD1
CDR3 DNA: TGTGCCAGCAGCCCGGGACAGCACACTGAAGCTTTCTTT
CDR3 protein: CASSPGQHTEAFF

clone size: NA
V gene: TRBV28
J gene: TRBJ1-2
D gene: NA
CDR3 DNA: TGTGCCAGCAGGGAGGCCAGGGGCCCAGGAGGCTACACCTTC
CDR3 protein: CASREARGPGGYTF

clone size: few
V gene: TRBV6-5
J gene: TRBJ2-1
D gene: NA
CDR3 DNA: TGTGCCAGCAGACGTATAAGCAACAATGAGCAGTTCTTC
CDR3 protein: CASRRISNNEQFF

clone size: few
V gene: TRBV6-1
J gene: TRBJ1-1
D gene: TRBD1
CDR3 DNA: TGTGCCAGCGGGGACAGGGTGAACACTGAAGCTTTCTTT
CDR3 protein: CASGDRVNTEAFF

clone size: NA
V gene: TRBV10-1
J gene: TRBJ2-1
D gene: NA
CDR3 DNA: TGCGCCAGCAGTGAGTCGACATACAATGAGCAGTTCTTC
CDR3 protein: CASSESTYNEQFF

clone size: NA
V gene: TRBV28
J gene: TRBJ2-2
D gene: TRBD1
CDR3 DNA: TGTGCCAGCAGTTTTTTGGACAGGGGCTTAGGGGAGCTGTTTTTT
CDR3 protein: CASSFLDRGLGELFF

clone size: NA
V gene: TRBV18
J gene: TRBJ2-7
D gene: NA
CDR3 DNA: TGTGCCAGCTCACCACAGAGTAGATCCTACGAGCAGTACTTC
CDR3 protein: CASSPQSRSYEQYF

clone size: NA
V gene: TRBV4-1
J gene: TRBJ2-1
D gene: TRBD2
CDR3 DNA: TGCGCCAGCAGCCAACATAGCGGGAGAGGCTACAATGAGCAGTTCTTC
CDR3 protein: CASSQHSGRGYNEQFF

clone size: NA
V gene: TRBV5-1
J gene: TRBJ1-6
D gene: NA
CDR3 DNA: TGCGCCAGCAGCTCTTGGACGGGAAATTCACCCCTCCACTTT
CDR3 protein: CASSSWTGNSPLHF

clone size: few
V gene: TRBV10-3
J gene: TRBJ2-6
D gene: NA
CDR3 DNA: TGTGCCTCATCCGTCGATTCCTCTGGGGCCAACGGCCTGACTTTC
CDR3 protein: CASSVDSSGANGLTF

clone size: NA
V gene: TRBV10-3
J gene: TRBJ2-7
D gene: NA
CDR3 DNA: TGTGCCATCAGTGGACAGTCCTACGAGCAGTACTTC
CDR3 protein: CAISGQSYEQYF

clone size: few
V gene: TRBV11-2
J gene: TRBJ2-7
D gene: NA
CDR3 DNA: TGTGCCAGCAGCTTCCAGGGGTACGAGCAGTACTTC
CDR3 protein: CASSFQGYEQYF

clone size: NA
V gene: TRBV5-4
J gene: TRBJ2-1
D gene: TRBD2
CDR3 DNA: TGTGCCAGCAGCCCAACTAGCGGGAGAGGCAATGAGCAGTTCTTC
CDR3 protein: CASSPTSGRGNEQFF

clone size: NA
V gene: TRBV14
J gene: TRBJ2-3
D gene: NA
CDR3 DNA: TGTGCCAGCAGCCGGGGACTGGGGGACCGCCCGCAGTATTTT
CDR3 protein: CASSRGLGDRPQYF

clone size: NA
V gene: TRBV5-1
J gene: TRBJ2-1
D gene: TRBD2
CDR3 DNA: TGCGCCAGCAGCTTGGGGGCGACTAGCGGGAGCTTTGGGAATGAGCAGTTCTTC
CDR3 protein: CASSLGATSGSFGNEQFF

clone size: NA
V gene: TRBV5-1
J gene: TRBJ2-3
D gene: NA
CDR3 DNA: TGCGCCAGCAGCTTACGGGTAATCACAGATACGCAGTATTTT
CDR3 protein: CASSLRVITDTQYF

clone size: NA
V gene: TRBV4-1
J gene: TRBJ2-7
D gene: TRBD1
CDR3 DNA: TGCGCCAGCAGCCTGGGACAGGGTCCCTACGAGCAGTACTTC
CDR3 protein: CASSLGQGPYEQYF

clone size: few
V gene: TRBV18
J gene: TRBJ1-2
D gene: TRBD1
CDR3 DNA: TGTGCCAGCTCATCCGGACAGGGGCTCTATGGCTACACCTTC
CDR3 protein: CASSSGQGLYGYTF

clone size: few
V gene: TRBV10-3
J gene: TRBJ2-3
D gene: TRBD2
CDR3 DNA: TGTGCCATCAGCCTTAGCGGGAGGGCTTCAGATACGCAGTATTTT
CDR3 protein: CAISLSGRASDTQYF

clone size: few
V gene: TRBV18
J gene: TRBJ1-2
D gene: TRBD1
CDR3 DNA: TGTGCCAGCTCACCTGGTGGACAGGGAAGTACCGGCTACACCTTC
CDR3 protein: CASSPGGQGSTGYTF

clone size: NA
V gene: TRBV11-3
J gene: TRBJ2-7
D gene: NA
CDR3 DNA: TGTGCCAGCAGCTTGGTTCTGGGGAGATCCTACGAGCAGTACTTC
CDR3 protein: CASSLVLGRSYEQYF

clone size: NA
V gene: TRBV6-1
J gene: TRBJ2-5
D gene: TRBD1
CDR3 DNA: TGTGCCAGCGGAACAGGGGTACAAGAGACCCAGTACTTC
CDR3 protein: CASGTGVQETQYF

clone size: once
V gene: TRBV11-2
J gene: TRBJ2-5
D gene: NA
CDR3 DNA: TGTGCCAGCAGTCCCGGGAGTTGGGGTGGTGGAGAGACCCAGTACTTC
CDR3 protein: CASSPGSWGGGETQYF

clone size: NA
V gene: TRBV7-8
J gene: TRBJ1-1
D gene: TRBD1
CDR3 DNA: TGTGCCAGCAGCTCGGGACAGACCACTGAAGCTTTCTTT
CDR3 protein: CASSSGQTTEAFF

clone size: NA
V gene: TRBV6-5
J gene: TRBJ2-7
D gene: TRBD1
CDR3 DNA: TGTGCCAGCAGTCAACAGGGGCGTAACTACGAGCAGTACTTC
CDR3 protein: CASSQQGRNYEQYF

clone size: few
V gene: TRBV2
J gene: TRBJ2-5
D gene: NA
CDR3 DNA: TGTGCCAGCAGTGCTACCGCTGGGGCACAAGAGACCCAGTACTTC
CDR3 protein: CASSATAGAQETQYF

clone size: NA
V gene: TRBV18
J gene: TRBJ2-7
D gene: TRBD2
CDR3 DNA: TGTGCCAGCTCGGTAGCGGGAGAGGGCTACGAGCAGTACTTC
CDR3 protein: CASSVAGEGYEQYF

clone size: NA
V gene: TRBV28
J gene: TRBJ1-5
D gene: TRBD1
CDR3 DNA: TGTGCCAGCAGATCGCCCGGGACAGGGACACATCAGCCCCAGCATTTT
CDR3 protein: CASRSPGTGTHQPQHF

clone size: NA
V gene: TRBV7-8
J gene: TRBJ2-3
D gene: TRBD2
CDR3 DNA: TGTGCCAGCAGCTCATTCGCCGGGACTAGCGGCGATACGCAGTATTTT
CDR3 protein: CASSSFAGTSGDTQYF

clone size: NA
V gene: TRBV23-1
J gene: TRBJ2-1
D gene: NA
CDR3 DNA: TGCGCCAGCAGTCGTGGCAGGGACTCCTACAATGAGCAGTTCTTC
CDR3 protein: CASSRGRDSYNEQFF

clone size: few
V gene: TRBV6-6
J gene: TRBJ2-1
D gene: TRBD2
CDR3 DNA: TGTGCCAGCAGTCTCTCCGGGACTAGCACCTACAATGAGCAGTTCTTC
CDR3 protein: CASSLSGTSTYNEQFF

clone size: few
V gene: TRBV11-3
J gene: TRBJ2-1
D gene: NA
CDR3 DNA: TGTGCCAGCAGCTTAGAAACGGGAGTGAACAATGAGCAGTTCTTC
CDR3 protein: CASSLETGVNNEQFF